This passage covers 20 T cell receptor beta chains from one sample sequenced in a study of blood T cells in healthy people across ages. The use of a sample-barcoded 5' primer and a J-beta primer mix characterized a second PCR of roughly 7 to 11 cycles. TCRdb called the 5' RACE reads again in MiXCR, with one record for every CDR3 protein. The sample consists of approximately 810,000 distinct CDR3 sequences, about 30% of them appearing once. Sequenced sample: blood. These receptors came from a woman older than 75 in good health.

This clonotype has a handful of counts. The V call is TRBV27, the J call TRBJ1-2, with a possible D match to TRBD1 (5 bases). V was shortened by 3 bases and J by 2 bases, with 10 bases between the two germline ends. The CDR3 extends over 14 amino acids. Germline values: CDR1 MNHEY, CDR2 SMNVEV (reference sequence). CDR3 coding DNA: TGTGCCAGCAGTTTCCAGGGCAGGAACTATGGCTACACCTTC. Amino acid sequence: CASSFQGRNYGYTF.

This clonotype was seen repeatedly, ten times or more. The chain recombines TRBV20-1 with TRBJ2-5, with D tentatively TRBD2 (6 bases). Germline V lookup: CDR1 DFQATT, CDR2 SNEGSKA (reference sequence). This CDR3 has 15 amino acids. V was shortened by 0 bases and J by 5 bases, with 16 bases between the two germline ends. CDR3 residues: CSARDVRRAVETQYF. CDR3 DNA sequence: TGCAGTGCTAGAGACGTCAGGAGGGCTGTGGAGACCCAGTACTTC.

V and J are TRBV7-2 and TRBJ2-5; D might be TRBD1 (5 bases). The end of the DNA is better explained by TRBJ2-7, so the J call may be wrong. This CDR3 is built from 14 residues. Germline V gives CDR1 SGHTA, CDR2 FQGNSA. CDR3 sequence (DNA): TGTGCCAGCAGCTCCTCTTGGACAAATTACGAGCAGTACTTC. Amino acid sequence: CASSSSWTNYEQYF.

Of note for this clonotype: The junction departs from the called germline gene at one end, perhaps through a read error. The chain links TRBV7-2 to TRBJ2-2, with a possible D match to TRBD2 (7 bases). CDR3 length: 17 residues. Germline assignment: CDR1 SGHTA and CDR2 FQGNSA. The CDR3 nucleotides are TGTGCCAGCACCGAGGGGACGGCGGGGGCCGCAGCCGGGGAGCGGTTTTTT. Protein product: CASTEGTAGAAAGERFF.

The chain is built from TRBV6-1 and TRBJ2-6, with 8 bases that match TRBD1. Trimming cost V 4 bases and J 4 bases; bases outside gene matches: 3. The CDR3 extends over 15 amino acids. Germline V CDR1 and CDR2: MNHNS, SASEGT. DNA of the CDR3: TGTGCCAGCAGTGCACAGGGGGACGGGGCCAACGTCCTGACTTTC. It is translated as CASSAQGDGANVLTF.

This clonotype was observed a few times. The chain combines TRBV4-1 with TRBJ2-4; a weak D match, TRBD2 (6 bases). The V end lost 0 bases, the J end lost 2 bases, and 14 bases lay between the germline ends. Germline V gives CDR1 MGHRA, CDR2 YSYEKL. The CDR3 has 17 residues. The CDR3 bases are TGCGCCAGCAGCCAAGATGGGGCCGGGGGAACCAAAAACATTCAGTACTTC. Translating it yields CASSQDGAGGTKNIQYF.

Ten or more counts support this clonotype. The rearrangement links TRBV7-9 to TRBJ2-4; 9 bases line up with TRBD2. Germline V lookup: CDR1 SEHNR, CDR2 FQNEAQ (reference sequence). V lost 0 bases to trimming and J lost 9 bases; unmatched junction nucleotides: 18. There are 19 residues in the CDR3. CDR3 amino acids: CASSLAGNVVAGDVSIQYF. The CDR3 nucleotides read TGTGCCAGCAGCTTAGCGGGCAATGTTGTAGCGGGGGATGTGAGCATTCAGTACTTC.

This clonotype was observed at least ten times. The V and J genes are TRBV7-8 and TRBJ2-5; possibly TRBD1 for D (5 bases). Trimming cost V 2 bases and J 5 bases, with 9 bases left between them. The CDR3 loop spans 13 amino acids. CDR1 SGHVS and CDR2 FQNEAQ come from the germline V gene. The DNA of the CDR3 is TGTGCCAGCAGCTTAATGGGGCGGGAGACCCAGTACTTC. Encoded protein: CASSLMGRETQYF.

The J gene is TRBJ2-1, the V gene TRBV7-9, with D possibly TRBD2 on 6 matching bases. CDR1 and CDR2 (germline): SEHNR, FQNEAQ (reference sequence). V was pared by 4 bases and J by 7 bases, with 14 bases between. The CDR3 loop spans 14 amino acids. CDR3 protein: CASSSAGTGNEQFF. CDR3 nucleotide sequence: TGTGCCAGCAGCTCCGCCGGGACTGGTAATGAGCAGTTCTTC. Based on the CDR3 plus reference TRBV7-9 and TRBJ2-1, the full variable domain is DTGVSQNPRHKITKRGQNVTFRCDPISEHNRLYWYRQTLGQGPEFLTYFQNEAQLEKSRLLSDRFSAERPKGSFSTLEIQRTEQGDSAMYLCASSSAGTGNEQFFGPGTRLTVL.

This clonotype has ten or more counts. This chain connects TRBV7-9 to TRBJ2-1, with TRBD1 identical over 10 bases. J lost 3 bases, V lost 0 bases, and 14 bases had no gene match. The CDR3 has 20 residues. Looked up from germline, CDR1 is SEHNR and CDR2 is FQNEAQ (reference sequence). CDR3 sequence (DNA): TGTGCCAGCAGCTTAGCGTTCGGGACAGGGGTTTTGGAGATCTACAATGAGCAGTTCTTC. Encoded protein: CASSLAFGTGVLEIYNEQFF.

This clonotype was counted only a few times. The rearrangement joins TRBV6-7 to TRBJ2-2; a weak D match, TRBD1 (5 bases). TRBV6-7 is flagged as an ORF with uncertain function. V was shortened by 8 bases and J by 3 bases, with 19 bases between the two germline ends. The CDR3 is 16 residues long. The chain's CDR3 is CASVIPQGRDTGELFF. The DNA for the CDR3 is TGTGCCAGCGTAATCCCGCAGGGTCGGGACACCGGGGAGCTGTTTTTT.

The chain recombines TRBV2 with TRBJ2-3; TRBD2 might be the D (5 bases). Per the germline V gene, CDR1 is SNHLY and CDR2 is FYNNEI. This CDR3 is 15 amino acids long. The V and J ends lost 7 bases and 1 base respectively, with 15 bases between them. In DNA form, the CDR3 reads TGTGCCAGCAAACAGCTGGCGGGCGGCACAGATACGCAGTATTTT. This encodes CASKQLAGGTDTQYF. Supplemented by reference TRBV2 and TRBJ2-3, the full variable domain reads EPEVTQTPSHQVTQMGQEVILRCVPISNHLYFYWYRQILGQKVEFLVSFYNNEISEKSEIFDDQFSVERPDGSNFTLKIRSTKLEDSAMYFCASKQLAGGTDTQYFGPGTRLTVL.

This clonotype was detected only once. With a much larger clone just one base away, this may be a read error. J is TRBJ2-7 and V is TRBV9; TRBD2 matches at 14 bases. The assigned J gene may be wrong: the sequence end matches TRBJ2-4 better. Germline V CDR1 and CDR2: SGDLS, YYNGEE. This CDR3 is 16 amino acids long. CDR3 nucleotide sequence: TGTGTCAGCAGCCCCCGACTAGCGGGGGGGATCAACATTCAGTACTTC. This codes for CVSSPRLAGGINIQYF.

This clonotype has a handful of counts. The chain recombines TRBV18 with TRBJ2-5; tentative D call: TRBD1 (5 bases). The CDR3 is 13 residues long. V was shortened by 3 bases and J by 4 bases, with 9 bases between the two germline ends. Germline values: CDR1 KGHSH, CDR2 LQKENI. The CDR3: CASSPRQPETQYF. The CDR3 DNA is TGTGCCAGCTCACCGCGACAGCCAGAGACCCAGTACTTC. The whole variable domain, remainder taken from reference TRBV18 and TRBJ2-5, is NAGVMQNPRHLVRRRGQEARLRCSPMKGHSHVYWYRQLPEEGLKFMVYLQKENIIDESGMPKERFSAEFPKEGPSILRIQQVVRGDSAAYFCASSPRQPETQYFGPGTRLLVL.

At least ten counts were recorded for this clonotype. The rearrangement links TRBV12-3 or TRBV12-4 to TRBJ2-5; 8 positions match TRBD2. J gave up 7 bases and V 3 bases, and 10 bases lay outside the gene matches. The CDR3 loop spans 15 amino acids. CDR3 nucleotide sequence: TGTGCCAGCAGTTTGGGAGCGGGGGCCCCAGGGACCCAGTACTTC. It translates to CASSLGAGAPGTQYF.

The rearrangement uses TRBV18 and TRBJ1-2; D is ambiguous. V lost 3 bases and J 7 bases, leaving 18 bases between the germline ends. The CDR3 runs to 15 residues. The germline V gene encodes CDR1 KGHSH and CDR2 LQKENI. In DNA, the CDR3 is TGTGCCAGCTCACCTCCCGGCGACACTATGGCTGGCTACACCTTC. Translation gives CASSPPGDTMAGYTF.

This clonotype was observed at least ten times. The rearrangement links TRBV20-1 to TRBJ2-7; TRBD1 is a possible D gene (7 bases). There are 11 residues in the CDR3. CDR1 DFQATT and CDR2 SNEGSKA come from the germline V gene (reference sequence). Trimming stripped 6 bases from V and 6 bases from J, with 12 bases between. In DNA, the CDR3 is TGCAGTGCCGCGGGACAGCTCGAGCAGTACTTC. Protein: CSAAGQLEQYF.

This chain connects TRBV18 to TRBJ2-1; the D is unclear. Deletions cut 1 base from V and 8 bases from J, with 12 bases between. CDR1 KGHSH and CDR2 LQKENI come from the germline V gene. This CDR3 region has 14 residues. CDR3 residues: CASSPQRSADEQFF. The CDR3 DNA follows: TGTGCCAGCTCACCACAAAGGAGCGCAGATGAGCAGTTCTTC.

The chain couples TRBV5-6 to TRBJ1-2, with D tentatively TRBD1 (6 bases). Germline-derived CDR1 and CDR2 are SGHDT and YYEEEE. V lost 0 bases and J lost 12, with 21 bases in between. This CDR3 comprises 15 residues. The chain's CDR3 is CASSLVSGGPASDTF. CDR3 DNA: TGTGCCAGCAGCTTGGTATCCGGGGGCCCCGCTTCTGACACCTTC.

The sample holds a few counts of this clonotype. The chain combines TRBV12-3 or TRBV12-4 with TRBJ1-2, with 7 bases that match TRBD1. CDR3 length: 12 residues. V was clipped by 9 bases and J by 7 bases; unmatched bases: 8. CDR3 protein: CARQGTDSGYTF. DNA of the CDR3: TGTGCCAGGCAGGGGACAGATAGTGGCTACACCTTC.